This record looks at one TCR beta chain sequence and its context. Its antigen is as yet unknown. PCR used 60 Vbeta primers and 13 Jbeta primers. Repertoires were generated with immunoSEQ multiplex PCR, while TCRdb's copy carries only in-frame clones and drops some. The sample contains approximately 270,000 clones, around 80% of which appear only once. This sample was included in a study of cytomegalovirus exposure and HLA in healthy donors. Broader study findings: Listed as cytomegalovirus-associated were 150 or so TCR beta chains. A later analysis by the authors found several of the most significant clusters apparently linked to common viral pathogens.

The germline CDR1 and CDR2 sequences are MDHEN and SYDVKM. The CDR3 spans 13 residues. The V gene end was trimmed by 4 bases and the J gene end by 4 bases; junction bases not matched to a gene: 2. The sample comprised PBMCs. This TCR was sampled from a girl aged 2 to 10 in good health and CMV-seronegative. The genes are TRBV28 and TRBJ1-2; TRBD1 agrees at 8 bases. CDR3 amino acids: CASSSDRGYGYTF. The CDR3 DNA follows: TGTGCCAGCAGTTCTGACAGGGGCTATGGCTACACCTTC.